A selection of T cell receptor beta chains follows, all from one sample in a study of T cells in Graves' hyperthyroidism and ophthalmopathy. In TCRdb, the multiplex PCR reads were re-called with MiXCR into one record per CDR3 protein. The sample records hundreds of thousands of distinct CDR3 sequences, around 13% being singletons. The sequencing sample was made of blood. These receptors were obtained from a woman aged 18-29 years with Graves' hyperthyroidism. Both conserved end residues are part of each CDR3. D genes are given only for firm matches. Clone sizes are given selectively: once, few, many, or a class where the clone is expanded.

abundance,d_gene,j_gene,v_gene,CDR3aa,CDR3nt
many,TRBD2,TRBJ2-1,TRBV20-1,CSASDASGRFDEQFF,TGCAGTGCTAGTGATGCTAGCGGGAGATTCGATGAGCAGTTCTTC
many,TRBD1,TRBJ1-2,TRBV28,CASSFNADRVKLGYGYTF,TGTGCCAGCAGTTTCAACGCGGACAGGGTAAAGTTGGGCTATGGCTACACCTTC
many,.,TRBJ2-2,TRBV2,CAKTDPTFTGELFF,TGTGCCAAGACGGATCCAACCTTCACCGGGGAGCTGTTTTTT
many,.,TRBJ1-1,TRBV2,CASIDSMNTEAFF,TGTGCCAGCATTGACAGCATGAACACTGAAGCTTTCTTT
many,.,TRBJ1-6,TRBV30,CAWSVSSFGVNNSPLHF,TGTGCCTGGAGTGTAAGTTCCTTCGGAGTAAATAATTCACCCCTCCACTTT
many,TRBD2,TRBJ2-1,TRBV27,CASNLLAPGDNEQFF,TGTGCCAGCAACCTACTAGCGCCCGGAGACAATGAGCAGTTCTTC
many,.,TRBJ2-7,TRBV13,CASSEGMSSYEQYF,TGTGCCAGCAGCGAGGGGATGAGCTCCTACGAGCAGTACTTC
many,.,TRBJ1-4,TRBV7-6,CASSRGSYPTNEKLFF,TGTGCCAGCAGCCGAGGGAGTTACCCTACTAATGAAAAACTGTTTTTT
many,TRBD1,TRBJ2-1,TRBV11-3,CASSTYWGQGANEQFF,TGTGCCAGCAGTACCTATTGGGGACAGGGGGCAAATGAGCAGTTCTTC
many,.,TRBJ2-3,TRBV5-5,CASTRTGNLLTNTQYF,TGTGCCAGCACCCGAACCGGGAACCTTTTAACGAATACGCAGTATTTT
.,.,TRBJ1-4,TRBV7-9,CASSGQPRVKLFF,TGTGCCAGCAGCGGACAGCCGAGGGTAAAACTGTTTTTT
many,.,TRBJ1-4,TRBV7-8,CASSPGQRIEKLFF,TGTGCCAGCAGCCCAGGACAGCGAATCGAAAAACTGTTTTTT
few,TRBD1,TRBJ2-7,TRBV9,CASSVGQGAGEQYF,TGTGCCAGCAGCGTAGGACAGGGGGCGGGGGAGCAGTACTTC